This TCR beta chain was recovered during a study of cytomegalovirus exposure and HLA in healthy donors. Looking at the study overall: Previous work identified 120 million or so unique TCR beta sequences from about 179 million T cells.

As concerns this clone: What it binds is not known.

This PCR relied on a set of 60 Vbeta primers and 13 Jbeta primers. The method was immunoSEQ multiplex PCR; TCRdb's version includes in-frame clones alone and lacks a portion of them. The sample lists around 170,000 clones; over 65% were seen once. The germline V gene encodes CDR1 KGHSH and CDR2 LQKENI. This CDR3 has 17 amino acids. J lost 9 bases, V lost 6 bases, and 14 bases had no gene match. Study-wide findings and caveats: Excluded were some V segments that proved indistinguishable, including TRBV6-2 and TRBV6-3.

The receptor was isolated from a woman aged 50 to 65 in good health and CMV-seropositive. Sequenced input: PBMCs. This sequence joins TRBV18 and TRBJ1-6, with 10 bases aligning to TRBD1. The CDR3 loop is CASSPQQGGQGPSPLHF. The CDR3 DNA sequence: TGTGCCAGCTCCCCCCAGCAGGGGGGACAGGGGCCTTCACCCCTCCACTTT. The variable domain in full, with the rest retrieved from reference TRBV18 and TRBJ1-6, is NAGVMQNPRHLVRRRGQEARLRCSPMKGHSHVYWYRQLPEEGLKFMVYLQKENIIDESGMPKERFSAEFPKEGPSILRIQQVVRGDSAAYFCASSPQQGGQGPSPLHFGNGTRLTVT.